This TCR beta chain was recorded in a study of blood T cells in healthy people across ages. Combining a sample-barcoded 5' primer with a J-beta primer mix, a second PCR ran for about 7 to 11 cycles. TCRdb used MiXCR to reprocess the 5' RACE reads, holding one entry per CDR3 protein. This sample has about 1,600,000 distinct CDR3 sequences, with roughly 45% found just once. The length of the CDR3 is 11 residues. CDR1 DFQATT and CDR2 SNEGSKA come from the germline V gene (reference sequence). In the case of this clonotype: Given a much more abundant clone one base away, this may be a read error.

The J gene is TRBJ2-4, the V gene TRBV20-1, with a possible D match to TRBD1 (5 bases). The end of the DNA fits TRBJ2-7 better, so the J call may be wrong. The source is a woman under 30 in good health. The specimen was blood. CDR3 region: CSGGDSCEQYF. In DNA, the CDR3 is TGCAGTGGGGGCGACTCCTGCGAGCAGTACTTC.